These 29 T cell receptor beta chains came from one sample sequenced in a study of T cell responses to AZD1222 COVID-19 vaccine. Some clones are missing from TCRdb's copy, which holds only in-frame ones; the method was immunoSEQ multiplex PCR. The repertoire holds 75,000 to 90,000 clones, with approximately 83% as singletons. Material: peripheral blood, obtained 28 days after the second AZD1222 dose. These receptors originate from an adult who received the AZD1222 COVID-19 vaccine.

V gene TRBV5-1 combines with J gene TRBJ2-3; 8 bases are shared with TRBD2. The germline CDR1 and CDR2 sequences are SGHRS and YFSETQ. The CDR3 spans 15 residues. Germline trimming cut 2 bases from V and 4 bases from J; bases unmatched to any gene: 6. The CDR3 coding sequence is TGCGCCAGCAGCTTTATCCGGGAGGGGGCAGATACGCAGTATTTT. It encodes CASSFIREGADTQYF.

This chain connects TRBV3-1 (or the pseudogene TRBV3-2) to TRBJ1-1; 8 bases are a match to TRBD1. Germline CDR1 is LGHDT and CDR2 is YNNKEL (reference sequence). J lost 5 bases, V lost 0 bases, and 2 bases had no gene match. This CDR3 is 14 amino acids long. CDR3 coding DNA: TGTGCCAGCAGCCAAGACAGGGGGCAGACTGAAGCTTTCTTT. Protein sequence: CASSQDRGQTEAFF.

The V and J genes are TRBV6-5 and TRBJ1-3, with TRBD1 matching over 7 bases. Trimming at V came to 6 bases and at J to 0 bases, leaving 5 bases not matched to a gene. Germline assignment: CDR1 MNHEY and CDR2 SVGAGI. This CDR3 region has 15 residues. Here the CDR3 reads CASRTRDSSGNTIYF. CDR3 coding DNA: TGTGCCAGCAGAACCCGGGACAGCTCTGGAAACACCATATATTTT.

This sequence joins TRBV5-8 and TRBJ1-5; D uncertain. Trimming stripped 4 bases from V and 2 bases from J, with 10 bases between. The CDR3 consists of 14 residues. Per the germline V gene, CDR1 is SGHTS and CDR2 is YDEGEE. CDR3: CASSRYGGNQPQHF. CDR3 sequence (DNA): TGTGCCAGCAGCCGGTATGGTGGCAATCAGCCCCAGCATTTT.

V usage is TRBV4-2 and J usage is TRBJ2-1; 7 positions agree with TRBD1. This CDR3 spans 13 amino acids. CDR1 is LGHNA, CDR2 YNFKEQ, per germline. J was trimmed by 6 bases and V by 3 bases; bases with no gene match: 2. The CDR3, as DNA: TGTGCCAGCAGCCAGGGACAGACCAATGAGCAGTTCTTC. As protein: CASSQGQTNEQFF.

The chain has TRBV28 and TRBJ1-2, with 8 positions matching TRBD1. V shed 4 bases and J 6 bases; nucleotides not matched to a gene: 4. This CDR3 is built from 13 residues. Per the germline V gene, CDR1 is MDHEN and CDR2 is SYDVKM. The CDR3 loop is CASSSGQGDGYTF. For the CDR3, the DNA is TGTGCCAGCAGTTCCGGACAGGGCGATGGCTACACCTTC.

The V call is TRBV28, the J call TRBJ1-2, with D perhaps TRBD1 (5 bases). V was trimmed by 6 bases and J by 6 bases, leaving 20 bases between them. This CDR3 is 15 amino acids long. Germline CDR1 reads MDHEN; CDR2 reads SYDVKM. CDR3 in amino acids: CASSTLPRQINGYTF. As DNA, the CDR3 is TGTGCCAGCAGCACTCTTCCTAGACAGATTAATGGCTACACCTTC.

The gene calls are TRBV19 and TRBJ2-1; 7 bases fit TRBD1. This CDR3 region has 16 residues. Germline assignment: CDR1 LNHDA and CDR2 SQIVND (reference sequence). J lost 1 base, V lost 7 bases, and 10 bases had no gene match. Written as DNA, the CDR3 is TGTGCCAGTAACTTCTACAGGGGTAGTTCCTACAATGAGCAGTTCTTC. Translating it yields CASNFYRGSSYNEQFF.

There are a few counts of this clone. This rearrangement joins TRBV6-1 to TRBJ2-7; D may be TRBD2 (5 bases). Trimming cost V 2 bases and J 3 bases, with 14 bases left between them. Germline CDR1 and CDR2: MNHNS and SASEGT. There are 15 residues in the CDR3. CDR3 DNA sequence: TGTGCCAGCAGTGAATGGGTGGAGGTGAGCTACGAGCAGTACTTC. It codes for CASSEWVEVSYEQYF.

This clone was recorded once. V is TRBV11-2 and J is TRBJ1-1, with 9 bases aligning to TRBD1. This CDR3 spans 15 amino acids. Trimming cost V 5 bases and J 5 bases; bases outside gene matches: 9. Germline loops: CDR1 SGHAT, CDR2 FQNNGV. CDR3 amino acids: CASSVIGTGRTEAFF. Written as DNA, the CDR3 is TGTGCCAGCAGCGTAATCGGGACAGGGAGGACTGAAGCTTTCTTT.

A few counts support this clone. V usage is TRBV12-3 or TRBV12-4 and J usage is TRBJ1-5; D perhaps matches TRBD1 (5 bases). V shed 3 bases and J shed 8 bases, with 11 bases lying between them. The CDR3 spans 13 residues. The CDR3 reads CASSLGVLEPQHF. CDR3 DNA sequence: TGTGCCAGCAGTTTGGGGGTCTTGGAGCCCCAGCATTTT.

V is TRBV10-3 and J is TRBJ2-5, with D hard to call. Deletions cut 0 bases from V and 5 bases from J, with 4 bases between. The germline CDR1 and CDR2 sequences are ENHRY and SYGVKD. CDR3 size: 12 residues. CDR3 amino acids: CAISESMETQYF. CDR3 coding DNA: TGTGCCATCAGTGAGTCGATGGAGACCCAGTACTTC.

This rearrangement joins TRBV18 to TRBJ2-1, with 8 positions matching TRBD1. Trimming removed 4 bases from V and 2 bases from J; junction bases left unmatched: 7. The CDR3 extends over 16 amino acids. Germline V gives CDR1 KGHSH, CDR2 LQKENI. The CDR3 DNA is TGTGCCAGCTCACTAAACTCAGGGGGCACCTACAATGAGCAGTTCTTC. It yields the protein CASSLNSGGTYNEQFF.

This rearrangement joins TRBV9 to TRBJ1-1, with a weak D call TRBD1 (5 bases). This CDR3 is built from 13 residues. Per germline, CDR1 SGDLS and CDR2 YYNGEE. Trimming cost V 3 bases and J 2 bases, with 8 bases left between them. The CDR3: CASSATVNTEAFF. The CDR3 DNA reads TGTGCCAGCAGCGCGACAGTTAACACTGAAGCTTTCTTT.

This clone appeared a few times. V is TRBV30 and J is TRBJ1-5, with D possibly being TRBD1 (5 bases). Germline assignment: CDR1 GTSNPN and CDR2 SVGIG (reference sequence). Trimming removed 0 bases from V and 6 bases from J, with 15 bases in between. This CDR3 spans 15 amino acids. The CDR3 DNA is TGTGCCTGGAGTGTACAATCAGGGCCGGGTCAGCCCCAGCATTTT. This translates into CAWSVQSGPGQPQHF.

The chain couples TRBV9 to TRBJ1-3, with 7 bases aligning to TRBD1. V lost 0 bases and J lost 0; bases outside the gene matches: 3. This CDR3 is 16 amino acids long. From germline, CDR1 is SGDLS and CDR2 YYNGEE. For the CDR3, the DNA is TGTGCCAGCAGCGTAGCGGGACAGAGCTCTGGAAACACCATATATTTT. Translating gives CASSVAGQSSGNTIYF.

This clone has a handful of counts. This sample includes further DNA sequences coding for the same CDR3. The chain uses TRBV5-4 and TRBJ2-7, with D maybe TRBD1 (5 bases). This CDR3 is 14 amino acids long. The ends were cut back, 0 bases at V and 5 bases at J, with 12 bases in the middle. Germline V gene data show CDR1 as SGHNT and CDR2 as YYREEE (reference sequence). The chain's CDR3 is CASSLGQGFDEQYF. CDR3 bases: TGTGCCAGCAGCTTGGGGCAGGGATTCGACGAGCAGTACTTC. The variable domain in full, completed from reference TRBV5-4 and TRBJ2-7, reads ETGVTQSPTHLIKTRGQQVTLRCSSQSGHNTVSWYQQALGQGPQFIFQYYREEENGRGNFPPRFSGLQFPNYSSELNVNALELDDSALYLCASSLGQGFDEQYFGPGTRLTVT.

V and J are TRBV27 and TRBJ1-4, with D perhaps matching TRBD1 (5 bases). Per germline, CDR1 MNHEY and CDR2 SMNVEV (reference sequence). CDR3 length: 14 amino acids. V gave up 8 bases and J gave up 7 bases, with 17 bases separating them. CDR3 nucleotide sequence: TGTGCCAGCCGCGACCGGAGGGGTATTGAAAAACTGTTTTTT. Translated, it gives CASRDRRGIEKLFF.

The V call is TRBV28, the J call TRBJ1-2; the match to TRBD1 covers 8 bases. Germline lookup yields CDR1 MDHEN and CDR2 SYDVKM. This CDR3 is built from 14 residues. V shed 6 bases, J shed 7 bases, and the junction held 10 bases outside the gene matches. CDR3 DNA sequence: TGTGCCAGCAGATTGAGCAGGGGGCTGGGTGGCTACACCTTC. Encoded protein: CASRLSRGLGGYTF.

The chain joins TRBV9 to TRBJ2-1, with 8 bases aligning to TRBD2. The CDR3 covers 15 residues. Germline loops: CDR1 SGDLS, CDR2 YYNGEE. V lost 4 bases, J lost 7 bases, and 10 bases stayed unmatched. The CDR3 protein is CASSSSGKGGNEQFF. The CDR3 DNA reads as TGTGCCAGCAGCAGTAGCGGGAAGGGGGGTAATGAGCAGTTCTTC.

This chain uses TRBV10-3 with TRBJ1-6; D is uncertain. The V end lost 0 bases, the J end lost 7 bases, and 16 bases lay between the germline ends. CDR3 length: 17 residues. Per germline, CDR1 ENHRY and CDR2 SYGVKD. Here the CDR3 DNA reads TGTGCCATCAGTGAGTCGGGCGCGGTAGCGGGGAATTCACCCCTCCACTTT. It specifies CAISESGAVAGNSPLHF.

This clone was seen a handful of times. The gene calls are TRBV3-1 (or the pseudogene TRBV3-2) and TRBJ2-1, with 7 positions matching TRBD2. Trimming at V came to 7 bases and at J to 4 bases, leaving 13 bases not matched to a gene. The CDR3 extends over 16 amino acids. The germline CDR1 and CDR2 sequences are LGHDT and YNNKEL (reference sequence). CDR3 DNA: TGTGCCAGCAACCCATATCGGAGCGGGAAATACAATGAGCAGTTCTTC. It is translated as CASNPYRSGKYNEQFF.

This sequence joins TRBV6-1 and TRBJ1-2; maybe TRBD1 (5 bases). CDR3 size: 15 residues. Germline V gene data show CDR1 as MNHNS and CDR2 as SASEGT. Trimming stripped 1 base from V and 0 bases from J, with 9 bases between. CDR3 nucleotides: TGTGCCAGCAGTGAAGGTTACAGGACTAACTATGGCTACACCTTC. Protein product: CASSEGYRTNYGYTF.

This sequence joins TRBV18 and TRBJ1-6; TRBD1 agrees at 10 bases. This CDR3 spans 15 amino acids. Germline CDR1 is KGHSH and CDR2 is LQKENI. J lost 7 bases, V lost 0 bases, and 0 bases had no gene match. The DNA for the CDR3 is TGTGCCAGCTCACCACCGGGACAGGGGAATTCACCCCTCCACTTT. This translates into CASSPPGQGNSPLHF.

The rearrangement links TRBV19 to TRBJ1-6; D ambiguous. From germline, CDR1 is LNHDA and CDR2 SQIVND (reference sequence). Trimming stripped 3 bases from V and 6 bases from J, with 6 bases between. The CDR3 has 13 residues. The DNA of the CDR3 is TGTGCCAGTAGTATGGTTGCTAATTCACCCCTCCACTTT. Protein product: CASSMVANSPLHF.

This chain links TRBV28 with TRBJ1-2, with TRBD1 identical over 7 bases. Germline loops: CDR1 MDHEN, CDR2 SYDVKM. The CDR3 loop spans 15 amino acids. V shed 6 bases, J shed 1 base, and the junction held 8 bases outside the gene matches. CDR3 nucleotide sequence: TGTGCCAGCAGATGGGATACAGGGGTTAACTATGGCTACACCTTC. It yields the protein CASRWDTGVNYGYTF.

This rearrangement joins TRBV5-8 to TRBJ1-6; 7 bases are shared with TRBD1. The germline CDR1 and CDR2 sequences are SGHTS and YDEGEE. The V and J ends lost 2 bases and 10 bases, in that order; junction bases with no gene match: 15. The CDR3 is 17 residues long. Here the CDR3 reads CASSFQPRGQGVSPLHF. CDR3 DNA: TGTGCCAGCAGCTTTCAACCGAGGGGGCAGGGTGTGTCACCCCTCCACTTT.

This clone was observed once. The chain employs TRBV4-1 and TRBJ1-4, with D possibly matching TRBD1 (5 bases). Germline V lookup: CDR1 MGHRA, CDR2 YSYEKL. Trimming removed 3 bases from V and 7 bases from J, with 21 bases in between. The CDR3 has 17 residues. Written as DNA, the CDR3 is TGCGCCAGCAGCCAGACTATCTTCGGCTACGGGGGTGAAAAACTGTTTTTT. Amino acid sequence: CASSQTIFGYGGEKLFF.

This clone was detected a few times. V and J are TRBV2 and TRBJ1-1; D remains unclear. Germline assignment: CDR1 SNHLY and CDR2 FYNNEI. CDR3 length: 13 residues. The ends were cut back, 3 bases at V and 5 bases at J, with 10 bases in the middle. CDR3 DNA sequence: TGTGCCAGCAGTGATGAAGGGCGAACTGAAGCTTTCTTT. This gives the protein CASSDEGRTEAFF.